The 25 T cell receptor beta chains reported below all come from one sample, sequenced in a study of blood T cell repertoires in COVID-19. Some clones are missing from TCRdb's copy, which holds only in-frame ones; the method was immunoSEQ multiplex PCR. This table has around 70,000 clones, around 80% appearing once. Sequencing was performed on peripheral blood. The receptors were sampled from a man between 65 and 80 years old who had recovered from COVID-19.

For the CDR3, the DNA is TGCAGCGCTGGACAGGGGTTAGCCTACGAGCAGTACTTC. Protein: CSAGQGLAYEQYF. The chain carries TRBV29-1 and TRBJ2-7; 9 bases align to TRBD1. Looked up from germline, CDR1 is SQVTM and CDR2 is ANQGSEA. The CDR3 length is 13 residues. V gave up 7 bases and J gave up 2 bases; unmatched junction bases: 6.

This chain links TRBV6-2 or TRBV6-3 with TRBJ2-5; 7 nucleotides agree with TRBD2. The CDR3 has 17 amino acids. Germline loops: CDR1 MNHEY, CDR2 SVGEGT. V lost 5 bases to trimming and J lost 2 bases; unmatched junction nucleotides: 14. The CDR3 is CASSVTKGQGGQETQYF. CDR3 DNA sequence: TGTGCCAGCAGTGTTACTAAGGGCCAGGGAGGGCAAGAGACCCAGTACTTC.

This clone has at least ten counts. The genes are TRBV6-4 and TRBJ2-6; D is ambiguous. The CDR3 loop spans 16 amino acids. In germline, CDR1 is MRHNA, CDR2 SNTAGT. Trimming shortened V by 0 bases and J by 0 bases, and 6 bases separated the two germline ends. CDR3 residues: CASSDSPGSGANVLTF. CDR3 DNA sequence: TGTGCCAGCAGTGACTCCCCAGGCTCTGGGGCCAACGTCCTGACTTTC.

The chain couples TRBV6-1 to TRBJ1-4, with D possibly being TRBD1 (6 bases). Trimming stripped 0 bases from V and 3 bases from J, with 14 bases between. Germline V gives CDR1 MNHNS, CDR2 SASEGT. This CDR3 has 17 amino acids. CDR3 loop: CASSEALGGLANEKLFF. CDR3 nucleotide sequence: TGTGCCAGCAGTGAAGCTTTGGGGGGGCTGGCTAATGAAAAACTGTTTTTT.

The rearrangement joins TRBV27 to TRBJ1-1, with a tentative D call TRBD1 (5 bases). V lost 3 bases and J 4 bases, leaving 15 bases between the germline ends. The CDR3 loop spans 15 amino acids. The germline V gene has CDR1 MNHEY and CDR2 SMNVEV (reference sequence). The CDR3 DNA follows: TGTGCCAGCAGTTTGGGCAAGGGGCTCGCCACTGAAGCTTTCTTT. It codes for CASSLGKGLATEAFF.

CDR3 DNA sequence: TGTGCCAGCAGTGAATTCATTCGGGGGACCGGGGAGCTGTTTTTT. Translation: CASSEFIRGTGELFF. V usage is TRBV2 and J usage is TRBJ2-2, with TRBD2 as a possible D gene (6 bases). CDR3 size: 15 residues. Trimming shortened V by 2 bases and J by 5 bases, and 12 bases separated the two germline ends. Germline CDR1 is SNHLY and CDR2 is FYNNEI.

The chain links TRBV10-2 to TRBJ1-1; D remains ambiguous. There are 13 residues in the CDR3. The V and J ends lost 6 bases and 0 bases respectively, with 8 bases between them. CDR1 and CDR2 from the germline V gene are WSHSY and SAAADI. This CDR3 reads CASRRTLNTEAFF. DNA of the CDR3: TGCGCCAGCAGACGGACTCTGAACACTGAAGCTTTCTTT.

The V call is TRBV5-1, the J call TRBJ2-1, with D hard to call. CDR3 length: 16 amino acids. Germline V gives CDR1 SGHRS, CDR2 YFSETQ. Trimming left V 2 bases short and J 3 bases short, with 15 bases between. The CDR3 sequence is CASSLNFRVVYNEQFF. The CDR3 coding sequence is TGCGCCAGCAGCTTAAACTTCCGCGTCGTCTACAATGAGCAGTTCTTC. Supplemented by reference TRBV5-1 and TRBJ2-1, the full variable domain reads KAGVTQTPRYLIKTRGQQVTLSCSPISGHRSVSWYQQTPGQGLQFLFEYFSETQRNKGNFPGRFSGRQFSNSRSEMNVSTLELGDSALYLCASSLNFRVVYNEQFFGPGTRLTVL.

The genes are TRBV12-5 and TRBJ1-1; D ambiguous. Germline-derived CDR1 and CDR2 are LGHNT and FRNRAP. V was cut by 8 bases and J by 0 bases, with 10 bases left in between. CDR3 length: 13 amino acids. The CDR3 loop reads CASSFAMNTEAFF. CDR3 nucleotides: TGTGCTAGTTCCTTCGCGATGAACACTGAAGCTTTCTTT. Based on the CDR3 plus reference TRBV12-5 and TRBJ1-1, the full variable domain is DARVTQTPRHKVTEMGQEVTMRCQPILGHNTVFWYRQTMMQGLELLAYFRNRAPLDDSGMPKDRFSAEMPDATLATLKIQPSEPRDSAVYFCASSFAMNTEAFFGQGTRLTVV.

The CDR3 DNA is TGTGCCAGCTCTCTCACCCGGACTGCAGAGGCAGATACGCAGTATTTT. Protein product: CASSLTRTAEADTQYF. The chain links TRBV18 to TRBJ2-3; maybe TRBD2 (5 bases). Trimming took 6 bases from V and 4 from J, leaving 20 bases between them. Germline V CDR1 and CDR2: KGHSH, LQKENI. The CDR3 contains 16 residues. The complete variable domain, with remaining parts taken from reference TRBV18 and TRBJ2-3, reads NAGVMQNPRHLVRRRGQEARLRCSPMKGHSHVYWYRQLPEEGLKFMVYLQKENIIDESGMPKERFSAEFPKEGPSILRIQQVVRGDSAAYFCASSLTRTAEADTQYFGPGTRLTVL.

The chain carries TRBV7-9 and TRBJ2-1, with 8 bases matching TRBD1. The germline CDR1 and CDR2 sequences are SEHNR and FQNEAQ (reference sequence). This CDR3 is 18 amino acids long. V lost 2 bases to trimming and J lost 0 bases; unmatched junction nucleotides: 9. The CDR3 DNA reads TGTGCCAGCAGCTTACTCAGGGGGCAAAAGAGCTCCTACAATGAGCAGTTCTTC. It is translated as CASSLLRGQKSSYNEQFF.

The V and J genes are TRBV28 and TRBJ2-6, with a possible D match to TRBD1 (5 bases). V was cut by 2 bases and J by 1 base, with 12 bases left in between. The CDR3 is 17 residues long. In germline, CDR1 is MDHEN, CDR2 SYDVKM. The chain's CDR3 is CASSLITDSSGANVLTF. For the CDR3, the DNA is TGTGCCAGCAGTTTAATCACCGACAGTTCTGGGGCCAACGTCCTGACTTTC.

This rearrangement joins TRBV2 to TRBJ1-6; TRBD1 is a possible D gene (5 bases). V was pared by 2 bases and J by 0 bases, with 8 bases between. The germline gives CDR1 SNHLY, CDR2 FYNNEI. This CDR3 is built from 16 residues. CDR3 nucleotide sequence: TGTGCCAGCAGTGAACGTGACAGCTCCTATAATTCACCCCTCCACTTT. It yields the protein CASSERDSSYNSPLHF.

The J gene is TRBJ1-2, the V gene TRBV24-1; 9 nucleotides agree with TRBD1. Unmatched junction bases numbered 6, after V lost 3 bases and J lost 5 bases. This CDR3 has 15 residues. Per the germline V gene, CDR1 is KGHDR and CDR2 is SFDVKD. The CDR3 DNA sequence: TGTGCCACCAGTGATCCCGGGACAGGGAGTTATGGCTACACCTTC. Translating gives CATSDPGTGSYGYTF.

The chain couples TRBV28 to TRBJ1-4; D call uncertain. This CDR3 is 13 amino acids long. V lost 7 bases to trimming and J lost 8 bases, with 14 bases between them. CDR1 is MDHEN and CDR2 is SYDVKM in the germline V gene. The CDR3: CASNGQSGEKLFF. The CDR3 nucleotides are TGTGCCAGCAACGGGCAAAGCGGGGAAAAACTGTTTTTT.

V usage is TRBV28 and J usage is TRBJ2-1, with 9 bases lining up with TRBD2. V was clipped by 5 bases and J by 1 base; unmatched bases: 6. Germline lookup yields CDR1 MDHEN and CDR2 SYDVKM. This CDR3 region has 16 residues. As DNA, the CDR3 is TGTGCCAGCAGTACCCCAGCGGGAGGATCCTACAATGAGCAGTTCTTC. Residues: CASSTPAGGSYNEQFF.

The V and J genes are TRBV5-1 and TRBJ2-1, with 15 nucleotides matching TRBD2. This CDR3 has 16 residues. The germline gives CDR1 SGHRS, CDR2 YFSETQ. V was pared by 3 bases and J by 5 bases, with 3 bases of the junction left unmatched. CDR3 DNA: TGCGCCAGCAGCTCCGGACTAGCGGGAGGGAACAATGAGCAGTTCTTC. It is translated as CASSSGLAGGNNEQFF.

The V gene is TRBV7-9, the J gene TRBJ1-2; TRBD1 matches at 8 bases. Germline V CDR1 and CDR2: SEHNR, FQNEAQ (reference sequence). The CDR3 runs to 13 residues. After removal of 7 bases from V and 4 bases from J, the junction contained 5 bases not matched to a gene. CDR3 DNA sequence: TGTGCCAGCATCCCAGGGGGCCCCTATGGCTACACCTTC. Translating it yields CASIPGGPYGYTF. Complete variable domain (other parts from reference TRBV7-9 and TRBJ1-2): DTGVSQNPRHKITKRGQNVTFRCDPISEHNRLYWYRQTLGQGPEFLTYFQNEAQLEKSRLLSDRFSAERPKGSFSTLEIQRTEQGDSAMYLCASIPGGPYGYTFGSGTRLTVV.

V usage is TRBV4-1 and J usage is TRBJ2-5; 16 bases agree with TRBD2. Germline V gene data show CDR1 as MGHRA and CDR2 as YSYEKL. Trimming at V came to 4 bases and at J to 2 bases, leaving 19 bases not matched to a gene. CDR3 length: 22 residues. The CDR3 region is CASSLIQLAGLAGGGSQETQYF. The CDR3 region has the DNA TGCGCCAGCAGCCTGATCCAACTCGCGGGACTAGCGGGGGGGGGATCTCAAGAGACCCAGTACTTC.

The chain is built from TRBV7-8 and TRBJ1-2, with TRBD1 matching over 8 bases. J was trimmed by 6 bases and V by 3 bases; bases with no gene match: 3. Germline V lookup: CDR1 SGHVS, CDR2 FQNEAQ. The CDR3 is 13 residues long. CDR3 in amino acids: CASSFLDRDGYTF. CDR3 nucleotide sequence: TGTGCCAGCAGCTTCCTGGACAGGGATGGCTACACCTTC.

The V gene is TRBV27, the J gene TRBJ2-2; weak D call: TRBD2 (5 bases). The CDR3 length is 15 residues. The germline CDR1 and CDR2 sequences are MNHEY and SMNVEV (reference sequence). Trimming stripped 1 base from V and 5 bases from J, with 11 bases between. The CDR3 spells CASSLFPSRTGELFF. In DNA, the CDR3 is TGTGCCAGCAGTTTATTCCCTAGCCGTACCGGGGAGCTGTTTTTT.

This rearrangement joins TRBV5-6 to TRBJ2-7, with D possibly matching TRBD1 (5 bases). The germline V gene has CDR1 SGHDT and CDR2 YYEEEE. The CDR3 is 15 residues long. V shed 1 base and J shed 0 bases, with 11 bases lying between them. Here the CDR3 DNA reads TGTGCCAGCAGCTTGCCCCAGGGTTCCTCCTACGAGCAGTACTTC. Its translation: CASSLPQGSSYEQYF. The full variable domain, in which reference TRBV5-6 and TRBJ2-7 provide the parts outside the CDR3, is DAGVTQSPTHLIKTRGQQVTLRCSPKSGHDTVSWYQQALGQGPQFIFQYYEEEERQRGNFPDRFSGHQFPNYSSELNVNALLLGDSALYLCASSLPQGSSYEQYFGPGTRLTVT.

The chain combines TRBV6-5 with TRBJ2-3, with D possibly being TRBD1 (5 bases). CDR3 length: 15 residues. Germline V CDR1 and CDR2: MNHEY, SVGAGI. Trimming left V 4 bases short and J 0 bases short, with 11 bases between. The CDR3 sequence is CASSLTVASTDTQYF. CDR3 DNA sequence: TGTGCCAGCAGTTTGACAGTGGCTAGCACAGATACGCAGTATTTT.

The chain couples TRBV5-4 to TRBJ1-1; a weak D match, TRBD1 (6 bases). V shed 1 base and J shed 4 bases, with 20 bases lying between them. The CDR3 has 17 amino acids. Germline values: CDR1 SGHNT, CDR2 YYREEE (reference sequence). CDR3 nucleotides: TGTGCCAGCAGCTTGATTTTGCAGGGGCGATTTGGCACTGAAGCTTTCTTT. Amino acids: CASSLILQGRFGTEAFF.

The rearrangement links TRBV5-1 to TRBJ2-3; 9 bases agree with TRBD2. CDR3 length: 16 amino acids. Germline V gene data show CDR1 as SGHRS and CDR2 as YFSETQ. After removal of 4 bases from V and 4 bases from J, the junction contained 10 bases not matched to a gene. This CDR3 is CASSLGASGVPDTQYF. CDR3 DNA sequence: TGCGCCAGCAGCCTGGGGGCTAGCGGGGTCCCAGATACGCAGTATTTT. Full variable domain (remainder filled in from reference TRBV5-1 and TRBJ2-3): KAGVTQTPRYLIKTRGQQVTLSCSPISGHRSVSWYQQTPGQGLQFLFEYFSETQRNKGNFPGRFSGRQFSNSRSEMNVSTLELGDSALYLCASSLGASGVPDTQYFGPGTRLTVL.